Below, one T cell receptor beta chain is given with its context. Its antigen has not been determined. The sample holds no much larger clone one base away, and base qualities are not on file. The entry originates in a study of PD-L1 blockade in urothelial cancer (dated by TCRdb to about 2017). Background on the whole study: Every patient began therapy around 2014 and was given atezolizumab 1,200 mg intravenously every 3 weeks. Twenty-five of 29 patients were identified as males with urothelial cancer of bladder origin, and a prior smoking history was reported by 18 of 29 patients. Patients had an ECOG performance status of 0 or 1 and had received between 0 and 3 prior chemotherapy regimens. Blood samples were analyzed at two time points: 3 weeks after treatment start (second dose) and 6 weeks after treatment start. Blood samples yielded a median of roughly 140,000 T cells and tens of thousands of unique TCRs, with median clonality 0.080. Somatic, immune and clinical correlates of response to PD-L1 blockade with atezolizumab in urothelial cancer were the focus of an exploratory multi-omic analysis. Pretreatment tumor samples, along with matched peripheral blood serially collected before and after atezolizumab treatment, were subjected to TCR sequencing. Durable clinical benefit was defined as a progression-free survival longer than 6 months, and TCR features were additionally tested against progression-free survival and overall survival. In the same patients, whole exome sequencing and RNA sequencing of pretreatment tumors were performed in addition to TCR sequencing. Durable clinical benefit was achieved by nine patients but not by the remaining 20. Pretreatment blood TCR-seq was available for twenty-nine patients, at least one posttreatment blood collection was obtained for some 24 patients, and tumor TCR-seq was available for some 24 patients. The study at large found these results: Improved progression-free and overall survival was found to be associated with pretreatment peripheral blood TCR clonality below the median. Because of the small sample size (n ≈ 30) and the many exploratory analyses performed, the results are intended to be regarded as hypothesis-generating. Greater expansion of tumor-associated TCR clones in peripheral blood 3 weeks after the start of treatment was observed in patients with durable benefit (n ≈ 22, p = 0.022).

Synthetic TCR analog templates were spiked into each PCR so that absolute template abundance could be estimated from read counts. The immunoSEQ assay used bias-controlled V and J gene primers to amplify TCRbeta CDR3 regions from genomic DNA. Sequencing of rearranged TCRbeta segments was performed at approximately 20X coverage. As for how the authors treated the data: Clustering was used to correct sequencing errors, and CDR3s were annotated against IMGT so that V, D and J genes could be assigned. Out-of-frame and stop-codon sequences were excluded, and only productive TCRbeta rearrangements were used in downstream analyses. Clonality was computed as one minus Shannon entropy normalized by the log of the number of unique productive sequences. Fisher's exact test with Benjamini-Hochberg correction, at a threshold of adjusted p below 0.01, was used to find clones that differed between time points or between blood and tumor. TCRdb stores this immuneACCESS table with in-frame sequences only. Part of the clones is absent; in the studies checked, under half of the shortfall reflects unresolved V genes, and no reason is known for the rest. D and trimming come from the DNA, and the V and J calls and clone size come from that table. For this sample the table gives 80,000 to 130,000 clones, of which roughly nine tenths were detected only once. The top ten hold roughly 0.93% of the sample.

Trimming at the junction amounts to 6 bases on V and 2 bases on J, and the germline ends lie 2 bases apart. Based on the germline V gene, the CDR1 and CDR2 sequences are SNHLY and FYNNEI. The CDR3 spans 11 residues, from the cysteine through the phenylalanine. Just the 33-base CDR3 DNA is kept, in frame starting at base 1. The cohort comprised 25 to 35 patients with locally advanced or metastatic urothelial carcinoma treated at Memorial Sloan Kettering on a trial protocol. Peripheral blood mononuclear cells were collected pretreatment and during treatment, with between 1 and 8 total time points obtained per patient. The Qiagen DNeasy Blood extraction kit was used to purify genomic DNA from total PBMCs and from tumor samples. PBMCs were collected pretreatment and during treatment and were isolated and stored as previously described.

The chain employs TRBV2 and TRBJ2-1; the D gene assignment is ambiguous. The sequence was collected from a woman of 80 years or more with urothelial cancer. The sequencing used PBMCs, collected around atezolizumab (anti-PD-L1) treatment. The nucleotides read TGTGCCAGCAGCGCCTACAATGAGCAGTTCTTC. Its protein is CASSAYNEQFF.